This paragraph reports one T cell receptor beta chain. Its antigen is not identified. A universal primer site was incorporated via template switching, and the cDNA contained unique molecular identifiers. MiXCR, applied by TCRdb to the 5' RACE reads, yields one record per CDR3 protein. The sample consists of 1.5 million or so distinct CDR3 sequences, about 31% of them appearing once. This sample is part of a study of identical twins. The study's findings and limits: Researchers reported weaker excess twin sharing in beta out-of-frame sequences. These conclusions were based on statistical analysis (cross-sectional, not following the same donors).

The CDR3 spans 13 residues. From germline, CDR1 is KGHDR and CDR2 SFDVKD. Deletions cut 0 bases from V and 3 bases from J, with 5 bases between. The TCR was taken from a newborn girl in good health. Material for sequencing was cord blood. The chain has TRBV24-1 and TRBJ2-7; D gene uncertain. In DNA form, the CDR3 reads TGTGCCACCAGTGATTTGGTAGACTACGAGCAGTACTTC. Protein sequence: CATSDLVDYEQYF.